This TCR beta chain was captured by sequencing in a study of T cells after yellow fever vaccination (dated by TCRdb to the late 2010s). With regard to the full study: Libraries from fractions with low cell numbers were prepared with the SMART-Seq v4 Ultra Low Input RNA kit. To track T-cell clones before and after primary and booster YFV17D yellow fever vaccination, bulk TCR alpha and beta repertoires were sequenced longitudinally. Blood was collected at multiple timepoints before and after primary and secondary immunization, and bulk PBMC replicates and cell subsets were isolated. Two healthy male donors, one aged 18 to 30 and one aged 30 to 39 years, were included in the cohort. On the study overall, not on this receptor specifically: After the booster, most of the clones that had expanded following primary vaccination were detected again (96% of CD4 and around 90% of CD8), which suggests that memory was broadly maintained. Compared with the primary T-cell response, the secondary T-cell response was weaker but faster, peaking on day 5 rather than day 15. Only a couple of donors were included in the study, so the extent to which the findings can be generalized is limited. A small share of clonotypes was detected in both CD4 and CD8 compartments, with the overlap likely arising from convergent recombination. Because abundant contaminating clonotypes from the bulk population could be contained in FACS-sorted repertoires, computational filtering was required.

A word on this clonotype: This clone's antigen is unknown. No base quality information exists; no much larger clone differs at one position.

The treatment or condition label corresponds to: live attenuated yellow fever vaccine strain. Two biological replicates of bulk PBMCs were collected at each blood-draw timepoint. PBMCs were isolated from peripheral blood using a standard Ficoll-Paque protocol. RNA was extracted with TriZol from bulk PBMCs, CD4 and CD8 fractions, and dextramer-positive and dextramer-negative fractions. TCR cDNA was made using 5'RACE template switching, a step that added a universal primer site and unique molecular identifiers. Priming for cDNA synthesis came from both the TCR alpha and TCR beta constant segments. Library amplification used two PCR steps, and the second PCR step added sample barcodes and sequencing adapters. Sequencing of libraries was done on Illumina HiSeq 2500 (2x100 bp) or NovaSeq (2x150 bp). As for how the authors treated the data: MIGEC was used to demultiplex reads and collapse the reads into UMI consensus sequences, and MiXCR was used for V(D)J alignment. Vaccine-responding clonotypes were defined with edgeR using replicate PBMC samples, requiring FDR below 0.01 and a log2 fold change above 5 up to day 15. Each bulk clonotype was labeled CD4 or CD8 based on which sequenced repertoire, CD4 or CD8, contained the clonotype at higher abundance. TCRdb reworked the public reads: Q25 trimming with fastp, MiXCR clone assembly, productive beta chains retained. When rows share a CDR3 protein, they turn into one entry using the most common DNA and genes. The V and J calls were not made by the authors but by TCRdb's processing. The sample table records some 670,000 distinct CDR3 sequences; around 12% of these occur just once. 14% to 15% of the sample is held by the ten biggest clonotypes.

Its CDR3 holds 14 amino acids, cysteine through phenylalanine. Solely the CDR3 DNA is kept, with 42 bases framed from the first base. V is cut by 4 bases and J by 4 bases, and the space between the germline ends is 15 bases. As encoded in the germline V gene, CDR1 is SGHRS while CDR2 is YFSETQ. The starting material was PBMCs, obtained on the day of the yellow fever booster vaccination. The receptor was isolated from a man younger than 45 who received the YFV17D yellow fever vaccine. The chain was built from TRBV5-1 and TRBJ2-7; tentative D gene TRBD1, with 6 bases matching. The CDR3 region has the sequence CASSPGHQGYEQYF. The bases read TGCGCCAGCAGCCCCGGACACCAGGGGTACGAGCAGTACTTC.